A single sample is the source of the 32 T cell receptor beta chains below, sequenced in a study of persistence of HIV-infected CD4 T cells. Their antigens are not known. Sequencing used immunoSEQ version 4 in survey mode. TCRdb keeps only in-frame clones here, not all; method: immunoSEQ multiplex PCR. The data hold 10,000 to 15,000 clones, with roughly 71% observed a single time. Cells were stimulated with CMV-infected fibroblast lysates at 8 to 10 ug/mL. CD4+ T cells upregulating both CD40 ligand and CD69 were sorted as responding cells. Sample: CD4+ T cells sorted from PBMCs after 18-hour stimulation, taken from a patient who received antiretroviral therapy. The receptors were gathered from an adult man with HIV who was CMV-seropositive.

In its sample, this clone was seen a few times. The rearrangement uses TRBV15 and TRBJ1-2; 7 nucleotides line up with TRBD1. The CDR3 is 12 residues long. With V trimmed by 7 bases and J by 8 bases, 7 bases remained unmatched. The germline V gene has CDR1 LNHNV and CDR2 YYDKDF (reference sequence). As DNA, the CDR3 is TGTGCCACCACCTCGACAGGGTCCGGCTACACCTTC. This encodes CATTSTGSGYTF.

The chain combines TRBV4-1 with TRBJ2-5, with a weak D call TRBD2 (5 bases). CDR1 MGHRA and CDR2 YSYEKL come from the germline V gene. The length of the CDR3 is 15 residues. Trimming stripped 5 bases from V and 5 bases from J, with 18 bases between. The CDR3 loop is CASSLGRRVEETQYF. For the CDR3, the DNA is TGCGCCAGCAGCTTGGGGAGACGGGTGGAGGAGACCCAGTACTTC.

The chain employs TRBV7-2 and TRBJ2-3; no reliable D call. CDR3 length equals 15 residues. Trimming stripped 0 bases from V and 2 bases from J, with 9 bases between. Germline V gene sequence: CDR1 SGHTA, CDR2 FQGNSA. CDR3 sequence (DNA): TGTGCCAGCAGCTTAGCGATCCTCCACACAGATACGCAGTATTTT. This encodes CASSLAILHTDTQYF.

This clone was seen more than once but under ten times. The chain uses TRBV19 and TRBJ1-4, with D tentatively TRBD1 (6 bases). Trimming took 5 bases from V and 5 from J, leaving 15 bases between them. Germline CDR1 reads LNHDA; CDR2 reads SQIVND (reference sequence). The length of the CDR3 is 15 residues. Written as DNA, the CDR3 is TGTGCCAGTAGTCCTTCGGGGGGCACGAATGAAAAACTGTTTTTT. It specifies CASSPSGGTNEKLFF.

The genes are TRBV3-1 (or the pseudogene TRBV3-2) and TRBJ2-1; D ambiguous. Germline CDR1 is LGHDT and CDR2 is YNNKEL (reference sequence). This CDR3 is built from 12 residues. V was shortened by 4 bases and J by 2 bases, with 3 bases between the two germline ends. DNA for the CDR3: TGTGCCAGCAGCCCAACCTACAATGAGCAGTTCTTC. Translation gives CASSPTYNEQFF.

The chain carries TRBV6-5 and TRBJ2-1; TRBD2 agrees at 13 bases. V gave up 6 bases and J gave up 4 bases; unmatched junction bases: 3. CDR1 and CDR2 (germline): MNHEY, SVGAGI. The CDR3 contains 15 residues. The chain's CDR3 is CASSGTSGAYNEQFF. Here the CDR3 DNA reads TGTGCCAGCAGCGGGACTAGCGGGGCTTACAATGAGCAGTTCTTC.

J is TRBJ2-1 and V is TRBV24-1; 9 bases line up with TRBD1. The CDR3 spans 16 residues. Trimming took 4 bases from V and 4 from J; bases not matched to a gene: 7. The germline V gene encodes CDR1 KGHDR and CDR2 SFDVKD. The CDR3 DNA reads TGTGCCACCAGTGACCGGAGGACAGGGGAGTACAATGAGCAGTTCTTC. Amino acid sequence: CATSDRRTGEYNEQFF.

The chain combines TRBV2 with TRBJ2-2; D possibly uses TRBD1 or TRBD2 (5 bases each). Trimming removed 1 base at V and 7 bases at J, with 10 bases between. The CDR3 contains 14 residues. The V gene's germline CDR1 is SNHLY and CDR2 FYNNEI. CDR3 sequence reads: CASSEVRGVGELFF. CDR3 DNA sequence: TGTGCCAGCAGTGAAGTTAGAGGGGTCGGGGAGCTGTTTTTT.

CDR3 sequence (DNA): TGCAGTGCTAGTGGGGGCCGGGATCAGCGAGGTGGCTACACCTTC. This codes for CSASGGRDQRGGYTF. The chain employs TRBV20-1 and TRBJ1-2, with a tentative D call TRBD1 (6 bases). Germline CDR1 reads DFQATT; CDR2 reads SNEGSKA (reference sequence). The CDR3 spans 15 residues. V was trimmed by 3 bases and J by 7 bases, leaving 21 bases between them.

This chain links TRBV7-2 with TRBJ1-1; TRBD1 aligns across 10 bases. The CDR3 has 16 residues. Losses at the gene ends were 5 bases for V and 4 bases for J; bases not matched to a gene: 10. Germline V CDR1 and CDR2: SGHTA, FQGNSA. The CDR3 DNA is TGTGCCAGCAGCCCCCCCGGCGGACAGGGGGGCACTGAAGCTTTCTTT. Translated, it gives CASSPPGGQGGTEAFF.

The rearrangement joins TRBV12-3 or TRBV12-4 to TRBJ2-7; maybe TRBD2 (6 bases). V was shortened by 5 bases and J by 3 bases, with 8 bases between the two germline ends. This CDR3 spans 12 amino acids. The CDR3 reads CASSNGGYEQYF. The DNA of the CDR3 is TGTGCCAGCAGTAACGGGGGCTACGAGCAGTACTTC.

The chain is built from TRBV5-5 and TRBJ2-2; TRBD1 is a possible D gene (5 bases). The ends were cut back, 4 bases at V and 6 bases at J, with 10 bases in the middle. In germline, CDR1 is SGHKS, CDR2 YYEKEE (reference sequence). CDR3 length: 13 residues. CDR3 protein: CASSQTVAGELFF. CDR3 bases: TGTGCCAGCAGCCAGACAGTAGCCGGGGAGCTGTTTTTT.

The chain couples TRBV24-1 to TRBJ2-2; no definite D call. Trimming took off 6 bases at V and 0 bases at J, with 10 bases between the two ends. Germline lookup yields CDR1 KGHDR and CDR2 SFDVKD. This CDR3 region has 15 residues. CDR3 protein: CATSPPAANTGELFF. The CDR3 DNA reads TGTGCCACCAGTCCCCCAGCCGCGAACACCGGGGAGCTGTTTTTT.

This rearrangement joins TRBV5-8 to TRBJ2-7; D is uncertain. Germline V lookup: CDR1 SGHTS, CDR2 YDEGEE. V lost 3 bases and J lost 0, with 13 bases in between. The CDR3 is made up of 15 amino acids. The CDR3 protein is CASSYLGRSSYEQYF. The DNA of the CDR3 is TGTGCCAGCAGCTACCTTGGACGGAGCTCCTACGAGCAGTACTTC.

The chain uses TRBV6-2 or TRBV6-3 and TRBJ2-7; no definite D call. Looked up from germline, CDR1 is MNHEY and CDR2 is SVGEGT. Trimming stripped 2 bases from V and 5 bases from J, with 10 bases between. This CDR3 contains 13 residues. The CDR3 protein is CASSYPHLHEQYF. The CDR3 DNA is TGTGCCAGCAGTTACCCGCACCTACACGAGCAGTACTTC.

The V call is TRBV19, the J call TRBJ2-7; TRBD1 matches at 8 bases. Germline CDR1 LNHDA, CDR2 SQIVND (reference sequence). V gave up 6 bases and J gave up 0 bases; unmatched junction bases: 4. The CDR3 extends over 14 amino acids. The CDR3 DNA sequence: TGTGCCAGTAGCCAACAGGGGGGCTCCTACGAGCAGTACTTC. Protein sequence: CASSQQGGSYEQYF.

The chain has TRBV7-8 and TRBJ2-7; TRBD2 is a possible D gene (6 bases). The ends were cut back, 4 bases at V and 6 bases at J, with 16 bases in the middle. Per germline, CDR1 SGHVS and CDR2 FQNEAQ. This CDR3 is 14 amino acids long. DNA for the CDR3: TGTGCCAGCAGCTATGTGGGCCCCGGGGGCGAGCAGTACTTC. Protein product: CASSYVGPGGEQYF.

This chain links TRBV5-1 with TRBJ2-3, with 8 bases that match TRBD2. This CDR3 comprises 15 residues. Germline assignment: CDR1 SGHRS and CDR2 YFSETQ. Trimming removed 6 bases from V and 2 bases from J; junction bases left unmatched: 8. CDR3 loop: CASKEGGGYTDTQYF. CDR3 in DNA: TGCGCCAGCAAGGAGGGCGGGGGGTACACAGATACGCAGTATTTT.

V usage is TRBV28 and J usage is TRBJ2-3, with D perhaps given as TRBD1 or TRBD2 (7 bases each). The germline V and J ends were trimmed by 11 bases and 1 base, with 19 bases remaining between them. CDR1 and CDR2 from the germline V gene are MDHEN and SYDVKM. This CDR3 spans 15 amino acids. CDR3 DNA: TGTGCCTCCGAGGGGTCAGGGGGGGGCACAGATACGCAGTATTTT. It translates to CASEGSGGGTDTQYF.

This chain connects TRBV11-3 to TRBJ1-1, with D uncertain. V lost 1 base and J lost 8, with 17 bases in between. The germline CDR1 and CDR2 sequences are SGHNT and YENEEA. This CDR3 has 15 amino acids. CDR3 region: CASSLGGAQSSEAFF. The CDR3 nucleotides are TGTGCCAGCAGCTTAGGAGGTGCCCAGTCTTCCGAAGCTTTCTTT.

The genes are TRBV2 and TRBJ1-5; D is undetermined. The CDR3 totals 13 residues. The germline gives CDR1 SNHLY, CDR2 FYNNEI. V dropped 7 bases and J dropped 4 bases, with 11 bases sitting between them. CDR3 protein: CASMGSGNQPQHF. In DNA, the CDR3 is TGTGCCAGCATGGGGTCCGGGAATCAGCCCCAGCATTTT.

The CDR3 protein is CASSHRLAENYEQYF. Here the CDR3 DNA reads TGTGCCAGCAGCCACCGACTAGCGGAAAACTACGAGCAGTACTTC. This rearrangement joins TRBV4-2 to TRBJ2-7; TRBD2 aligns across 9 bases. This CDR3 is built from 15 residues. The ends lost 3 bases at V and 3 bases at J; junction bases unmatched: 6. Germline loops: CDR1 LGHNA, CDR2 YNFKEQ.

V is TRBV5-1 and J is TRBJ1-1; D is perhaps TRBD1 (5 bases). The V and J ends lost 0 bases and 1 base respectively, with 13 bases between them. Germline V gene lookup returns CDR1 SGHRS and CDR2 YFSETQ. The CDR3 loop spans 16 amino acids. As DNA, the CDR3 is TGCGCCAGCAGCTTGGGCCACGGGGGAGAGAACACTGAAGCTTTCTTT. Its protein is CASSLGHGGENTEAFF.

The rearrangement joins TRBV7-2 to TRBJ1-1; D uncertain. Germline V lookup: CDR1 SGHTA, CDR2 FQGNSA. Trimming took 0 bases from V and 5 from J, leaving 7 bases between them. This CDR3 comprises 13 residues. CDR3 nucleotides: TGTGCCAGCAGCTTAGCCGAGAAAACTGAAGCTTTCTTT. It is translated as CASSLAEKTEAFF.

In its sample, this clone was seen once. The chain carries TRBV3-1 (or the pseudogene TRBV3-2) and TRBJ1-2; tentative D call: TRBD1 (6 bases). The germline V and J ends were trimmed by 4 bases and 4 bases, with 10 bases remaining between them. CDR3 length equals 13 residues. From germline, CDR1 is LGHDT and CDR2 YNNKEL (reference sequence). The CDR3 is CASSPDSRYGYTF. The CDR3 DNA is TGTGCCAGCAGCCCGGACAGCCGCTATGGCTACACCTTC.

The V gene is TRBV18, the J gene TRBJ2-3; TRBD2 aligns across 12 bases. This CDR3 has 18 residues. CDR1 and CDR2 (germline): KGHSH, LQKENI. J lost 0 bases, V lost 2 bases, and 6 bases had no gene match. The CDR3 sequence: CASSPTWTSGVSTDTQYF. CDR3 coding DNA: TGTGCCAGCTCACCAACTTGGACTAGCGGGGTGAGCACAGATACGCAGTATTTT.

The gene calls are TRBV11-3 and TRBJ2-7, with D uncertain. The V gene lost 1 base and the J gene lost 2 bases, with 9 bases spanning the gap. The CDR3 spans 14 residues. Germline CDR1 and CDR2: SGHNT and YENEEA. The CDR3 nucleotides are TGTGCCAGCAGCTTAGCGGGCCCCACCTACGAGCAGTACTTC. Translating it yields CASSLAGPTYEQYF. Based on the CDR3 plus reference TRBV11-3 and TRBJ2-7, the full variable domain is EAGVVQSPRYKIIEKKQPVAFWCNPISGHNTLYWYLQNLGQGPELLIRYENEEAVDDSQLPKDRFSAERLKGVDSTLKIQPAELGDSAVYLCASSLAGPTYEQYFGPGTRLTVT.

J is TRBJ2-1 and V is TRBV4-1; TRBD2 matches at 11 bases. The CDR3 is made up of 18 amino acids. V shed 0 bases and J 7 bases; nucleotides not matched to a gene: 11. Looked up from germline, CDR1 is MGHRA and CDR2 is YSYEKL. CDR3 region: CASSQDSGVGTSGNEQFF. For the CDR3, the DNA is TGCGCCAGCAGCCAAGATAGTGGGGTGGGGACTAGCGGTAATGAGCAGTTCTTC.

The CDR3, as DNA: TGTGCCAGCTCACCGGATGGCAGCCTTAATGAAAAACTGTTTTTT. As protein: CASSPDGSLNEKLFF. This sequence joins TRBV18 and TRBJ1-4, with D unclear. CDR1 and CDR2 (germline): KGHSH, LQKENI. V gave up 3 bases and J gave up 4 bases, with 12 bases separating them. The CDR3 is made up of 15 amino acids.

This rearrangement joins TRBV10-3 to TRBJ2-2, with 10 bases that match TRBD1. The V gene's germline CDR1 is ENHRY and CDR2 SYGVKD. The CDR3 has 15 amino acids. With V trimmed by 7 bases and J by 3 bases, 5 bases remained unmatched. CDR3 loop: CAIKPGQGHTGELFF. CDR3 DNA sequence: TGTGCCATCAAACCGGGACAGGGGCACACCGGGGAGCTGTTTTTT.

This chain connects TRBV10-3 to TRBJ1-5, with a possible D match to TRBD1 (6 bases). V was trimmed by 4 bases and J by 7 bases, leaving 14 bases between them. CDR1 and CDR2 (germline): ENHRY, SYGVKD. The CDR3 extends over 14 amino acids. CDR3 amino acids: CAISGGGGPQPQHF. CDR3 sequence (DNA): TGTGCCATCAGTGGTGGGGGGGGGCCACAGCCCCAGCATTTT.

The genes are TRBV2 and TRBJ2-7, with 7 bases lining up with TRBD1. Germline V lookup: CDR1 SNHLY, CDR2 FYNNEI. The length of the CDR3 is 14 residues. After removal of 8 bases from V and 1 base from J, the junction contained 8 bases not matched to a gene. The CDR3 DNA reads TGTGCCAGCGCTGGGACAGAAAGATCCTACGAGCAGTACTTC. It codes for CASAGTERSYEQYF.